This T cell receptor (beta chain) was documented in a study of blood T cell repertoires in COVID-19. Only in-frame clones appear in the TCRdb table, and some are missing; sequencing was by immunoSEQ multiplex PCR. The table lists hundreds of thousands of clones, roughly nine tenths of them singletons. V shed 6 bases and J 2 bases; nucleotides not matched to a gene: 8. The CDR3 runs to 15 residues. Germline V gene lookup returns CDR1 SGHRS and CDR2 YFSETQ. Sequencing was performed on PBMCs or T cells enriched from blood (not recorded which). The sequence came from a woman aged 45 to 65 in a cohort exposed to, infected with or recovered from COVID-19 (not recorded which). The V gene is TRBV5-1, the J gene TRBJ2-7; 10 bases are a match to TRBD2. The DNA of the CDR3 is TGCGCCAGCACCCCTAGCGGGAGCAACACCTACGAGCAGTACTTC. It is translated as CASTPSGSNTYEQYF.